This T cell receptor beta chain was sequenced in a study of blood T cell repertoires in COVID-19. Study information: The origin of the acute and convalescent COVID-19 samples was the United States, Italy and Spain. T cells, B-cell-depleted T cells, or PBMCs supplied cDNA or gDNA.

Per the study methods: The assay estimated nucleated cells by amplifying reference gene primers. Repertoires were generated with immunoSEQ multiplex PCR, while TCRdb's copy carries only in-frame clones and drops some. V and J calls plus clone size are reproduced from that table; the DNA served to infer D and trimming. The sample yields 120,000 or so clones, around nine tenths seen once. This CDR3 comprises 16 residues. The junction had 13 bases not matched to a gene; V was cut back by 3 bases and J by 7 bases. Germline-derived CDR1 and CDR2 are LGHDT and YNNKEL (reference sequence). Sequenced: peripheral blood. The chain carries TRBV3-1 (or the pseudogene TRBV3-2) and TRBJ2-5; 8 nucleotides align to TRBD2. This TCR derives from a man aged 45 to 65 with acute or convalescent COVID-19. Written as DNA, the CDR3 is TGTGCCAGCAGCCACCTTAGCGGGGATCTTTTATGGACCCAGTACTTC. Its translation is CASSHLSGDLLWTQYF.